The text below deals with one T cell receptor (beta chain). This entry is derived from a study of T cell changes during pregnancy in multiple sclerosis. Assay used: immunoSEQ multiplex PCR; TCRdb lists only in-frame clones, some missing. The table includes under 30,000 clones, about 92% detected once. In germline, CDR1 is SGDLS, CDR2 YYNGEE. V shed 0 bases and J shed 4 bases, with 13 bases lying between them. The CDR3 is made up of 15 amino acids. The chain is built from TRBV9 and TRBJ1-2; D might be TRBD1 (5 bases). This TCR was recovered from a female donor with multiple sclerosis, enrolled in a pregnancy study. The source material was CD4+ T cells from peripheral blood mononuclear cells, sampled after pregnancy. The CDR3 reads CASSVEPPGGYGYTF. The CDR3 nucleotides read TGTGCCAGCAGCGTAGAGCCCCCGGGGGGCTATGGCTACACCTTC.